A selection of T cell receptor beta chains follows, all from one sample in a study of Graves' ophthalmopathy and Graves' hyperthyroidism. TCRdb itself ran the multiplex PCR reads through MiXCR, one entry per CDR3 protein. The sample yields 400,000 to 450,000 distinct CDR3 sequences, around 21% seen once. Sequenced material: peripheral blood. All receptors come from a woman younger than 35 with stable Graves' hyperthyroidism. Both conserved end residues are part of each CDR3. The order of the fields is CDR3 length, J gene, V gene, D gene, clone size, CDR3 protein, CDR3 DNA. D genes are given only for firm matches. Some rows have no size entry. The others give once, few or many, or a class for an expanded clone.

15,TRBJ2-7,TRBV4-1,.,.,CASSQPTTGSYDQYF,TGCGCCAGCAGCCAACCGACTACGGGGTCCTACGATCAGTACTTC
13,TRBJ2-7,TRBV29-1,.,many,CSVVGRESYEQYF,TGCAGCGTTGTCGGCAGGGAGAGTTACGAGCAGTACTTC
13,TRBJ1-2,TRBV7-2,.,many,CASSSATLGGYTF,TGTGCCAGCAGCTCCGCGACTCTTGGTGGCTACACCTTC
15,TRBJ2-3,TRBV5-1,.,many,CASSSAAGLTDTQYF,TGCGCCAGCAGCTCGGCTGCGGGACTTACAGATACGCAGTATTTT
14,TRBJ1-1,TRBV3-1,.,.,CASSQDGMVTEAFF,TGTGCCAGCAGCCAAGATGGGATGGTGACTGAAGCTTTCTTT
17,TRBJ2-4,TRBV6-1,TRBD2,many,CASAGPGLAGSKNIKYF,TGTGCCAGCGCAGGACCCGGACTAGCGGGAAGCAAAAACATTAAGTACTTC
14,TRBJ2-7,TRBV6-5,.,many,CASLRGHPSYEQYF,TGTGCCAGCCTGAGGGGACACCCCTCCTACGAGCAGTACTTC
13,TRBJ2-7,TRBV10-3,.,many,CAISDGESYEQYF,TGTGCCATCAGTGACGGGGAATCCTACGAGCAGTACTTC
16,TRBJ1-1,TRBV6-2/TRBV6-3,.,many,CASRPYRNLGGTEAFF,TGTGCCAGCCGACCGTACCGAAACCTCGGGGGCACTGAAGCTTTCTTT
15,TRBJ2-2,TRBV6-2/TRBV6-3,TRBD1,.,CASSRRHRGTGELFF,TGTGCCAGCAGTCGAAGACACAGGGGCACCGGGGAGCTGTTTTTT
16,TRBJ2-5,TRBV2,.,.,CASIARPGVGQETQYF,TGTGCCAGCATCGCGAGGCCTGGGGTAGGCCAAGAGACCCAGTACTTC
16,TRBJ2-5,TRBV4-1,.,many,CASSQDLGRAMKTQYF,TGCGCCAGCAGCCAAGATCTCGGCAGGGCGATGAAGACCCAGTACTTC
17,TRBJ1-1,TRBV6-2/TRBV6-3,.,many,CASSSLRYRLGRTEAFF,TGTGCCAGCAGTTCCCTGAGGTACAGACTGGGGCGAACTGAAGCTTTCTTT
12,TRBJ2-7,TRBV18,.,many,CASSPGRDEQYF,TGTGCCAGCTCACCAGGACGGGACGAGCAGTACTTC
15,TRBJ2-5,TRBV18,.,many,CASSPDLSTGETQYF,TGTGCCAGCTCCCCCGATCTATCGACGGGGGAGACCCAGTACTTC
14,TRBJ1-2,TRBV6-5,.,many,CASKRPGGCYGYTF,TGTGCCAGCAAACGACCAGGCGGTTGCTATGGCTACACCTTC
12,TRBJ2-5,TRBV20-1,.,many,CSARDVPETQYF,TGCAGTGCTAGAGATGTCCCGGAGACCCAGTACTTC
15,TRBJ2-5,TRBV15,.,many,CATSPERRASRTQYF,TGTGCCACCAGCCCGGAACGGAGGGCCTCGAGGACCCAGTACTTC
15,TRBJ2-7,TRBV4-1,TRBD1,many,CASSQEDRETYEQYF,TGCGCCAGCAGCCAAGAAGACAGGGAAACCTACGAGCAGTACTTC
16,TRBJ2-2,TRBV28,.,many,CASSLAGRPNTGELFF,TGTGCCAGCAGTTTAGCGGGGAGACCGAACACCGGGGAGCTGTTTTTT
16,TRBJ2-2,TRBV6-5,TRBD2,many,CASSYSRTRGTGELFF,TGTGCCAGCAGTTACTCCAGGACTAGAGGAACCGGGGAGCTGTTTTTT
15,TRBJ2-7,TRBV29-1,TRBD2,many,CSVEDPTGGSYEQYF,TGCAGCGTTGAAGATCCGACGGGCGGGAGTTACGAGCAGTACTTC
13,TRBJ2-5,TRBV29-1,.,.,CSVGMGVRETQYF,TGCAGCGTGGGAATGGGTGTGAGAGAGACCCAGTACTTC
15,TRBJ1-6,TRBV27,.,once,CANRGGRGGNSPLHF,TGTGCCAACCGCGGGGGTAGGGGAGGCAATTCACCCCTCCACTTT
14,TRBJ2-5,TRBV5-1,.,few,CASSLVLVGETQYF,TGCGCCAGCAGCTTGGTACTGGTAGGGGAGACCCAGTACTTC
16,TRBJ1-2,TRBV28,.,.,CASSFFGGEGYYGYTF,TGTGCCAGCAGTTTTTTCGGGGGCGAGGGTTACTATGGCTACACCTTC
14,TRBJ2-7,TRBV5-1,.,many,CASSFGHPPREQYF,TGCGCCAGCAGCTTTGGACACCCACCTAGGGAGCAGTACTTC
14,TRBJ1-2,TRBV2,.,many,CASSEETQGYGYTF,TGTGCCAGCAGTGAAGAGACCCAGGGATATGGCTACACCTTC
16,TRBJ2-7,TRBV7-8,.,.,CASSLARRLGSYEQYF,TGTGCCAGCAGCTTAGCAAGGAGGCTGGGCTCCTACGAGCAGTACTTC
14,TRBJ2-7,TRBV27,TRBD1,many,CASSSADRSHEQYF,TGTGCCAGCAGTTCGGCGGACAGGTCCCACGAGCAGTACTTC
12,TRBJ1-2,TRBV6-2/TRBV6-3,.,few,CASTETQDGYTF,TGTGCCAGCACCGAAACTCAGGATGGCTACACCTTC
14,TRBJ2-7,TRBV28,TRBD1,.,CASQPGQLTYEQYF,TGTGCCAGCCAACCGGGACAGCTCACCTACGAGCAGTACTTC
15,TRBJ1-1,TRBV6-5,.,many,CASSSVADPNTEAFF,TGTGCCAGCAGTTCTGTTGCGGATCCGAACACTGAAGCTTTCTTT
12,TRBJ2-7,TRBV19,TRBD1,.,CASRGQYYEQYF,TGTGCCAGTCGGGGACAGTACTACGAGCAGTACTTC
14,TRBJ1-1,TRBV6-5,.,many,CASSYIRGDTEAFF,TGTGCCAGCAGTTACATTAGGGGGGACACTGAAGCTTTCTTT
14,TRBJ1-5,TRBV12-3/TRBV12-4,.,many,CASSTQGSGVPQHF,TGTGCCAGCAGTACACAGGGCTCAGGGGTGCCCCAGCATTTT
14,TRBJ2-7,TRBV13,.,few,CASSLTGEAYEQYF,TGTGCCAGCAGCCTTACAGGGGAGGCCTACGAGCAGTACTTC
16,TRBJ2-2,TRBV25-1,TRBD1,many,CASSDSGTGNTGELFF,TGTGCCAGCAGTGATTCCGGGACAGGGAACACCGGGGAGCTGTTTTTT
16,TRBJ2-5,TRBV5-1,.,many,CASSLGAGGAQETQYF,TGCGCCAGCAGCTTGGGAGCGGGCGGAGCTCAAGAGACCCAGTACTTC
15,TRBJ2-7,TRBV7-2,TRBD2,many,CASREGVAGGYEQYF,TGTGCCAGCAGGGAGGGAGTAGCGGGGGGATACGAGCAGTACTTC
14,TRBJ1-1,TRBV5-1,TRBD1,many,CASRKTGEKAEAFF,TGCGCCAGCAGGAAAACAGGGGAAAAGGCTGAAGCTTTCTTT
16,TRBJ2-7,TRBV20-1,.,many,CSARDLGGGGPYEQYF,TGCAGTGCTAGAGATCTCGGAGGAGGGGGCCCCTACGAGCAGTACTTC
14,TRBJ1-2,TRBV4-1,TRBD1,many,CASSQPDRAWGYTF,TGCGCCAGCAGCCAACCGGACAGGGCCTGGGGCTACACCTTC
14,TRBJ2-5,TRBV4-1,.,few,CASSHRGFQETQYF,TGCGCCAGCAGCCATAGGGGGTTCCAAGAGACCCAGTACTTC
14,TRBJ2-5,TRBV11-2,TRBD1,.,CASSFGSGGQTQYF,TGTGCCAGCAGCTTCGGATCAGGGGGACAGACCCAGTACTTC